The source of this T cell receptor (beta chain) is a study of blood T cell repertoires in COVID-19. Data came from immunoSEQ multiplex PCR; TCRdb stores just in-frame clones and leaves some out. The top ten clones hold 10% of a sample with fewer than 400,000 clones, approximately 90% of them seen once. The age range of participants was about 18 to 89 years, with residence in around 22 US areas. The clonotype comes from a woman between 45 and 60 years old who had recovered from COVID-19. The material sequenced was PBMCs or T cells enriched from blood (not recorded which).

CDR3 DNA: TGTGCCTGGAGCATGGACAGGGGTTCTTGGGACACCTTC. Translating it yields CAWSMDRGSWDTF. The chain has TRBV30 and TRBJ1-2; 9 nucleotides match TRBD1. The V gene end was trimmed by 3 bases and the J gene end by 12 bases; junction bases not matched to a gene: 11. The germline gives CDR1 GTSNPN, CDR2 SVGIG (reference sequence). This CDR3 has 13 residues.